These 9 T cell receptor beta chains were all obtained from the same sample, sequenced in a study of blood T cell repertoires in COVID-19. Data came from immunoSEQ multiplex PCR; TCRdb stores just in-frame clones and leaves some out. The sample lists about 80,000 clones; 82% were seen once. The material sequenced was peripheral blood. The receptor source for this set is an elderly man with acute or convalescent COVID-19.

The chain carries TRBV5-5 and TRBJ1-3, with D unresolved. V was clipped by 0 bases and J by 0 bases, with 7 bases between them. This CDR3 has 15 amino acids. CDR1 SGHKS and CDR2 YYEKEE come from the germline V gene (reference sequence). The DNA for the CDR3 is TGTGCCAGCAGCTTGGACGGGGACTCTGGAAACACCATATATTTT. Translation gives CASSLDGDSGNTIYF.

This clone showed up just once. This rearrangement joins TRBV6-5 to TRBJ2-3; 7 positions agree with TRBD2. The CDR3 runs to 13 residues. V shed 6 bases, J shed 2 bases, and the junction held 2 bases outside the gene matches. CDR1 MNHEY and CDR2 SVGAGI come from the germline V gene. The CDR3 sequence: CASSRDYTDTQYF. CDR3 nucleotides: TGTGCCAGCAGCCGGGACTACACAGATACGCAGTATTTT.

The V gene is TRBV29-1, the J gene TRBJ1-2, with 7 positions matching TRBD1. The CDR3 is 16 residues long. Looked up from germline, CDR1 is SQVTM and CDR2 is ANQGSEA. The J segment lost 2 bases and the V segment lost 0 bases, leaving 9 bases of the junction unmatched. In DNA form, the CDR3 reads TGCAGCGTTGAAGATCGCCCCGGACAGGCAAACTATGGCTACACCTTC. Protein sequence: CSVEDRPGQANYGYTF.

The chain links TRBV5-5 to TRBJ1-5, with D uncertain. The CDR3 consists of 15 residues. CDR1 and CDR2 (germline): SGHKS, YYEKEE (reference sequence). The V end lost 5 bases, the J end lost 7 bases, and 19 bases lay between the germline ends. In nucleotides, the CDR3 is TGTGCCAGCAGTTTGACACCACAAACCCACCAGCCCCAGCATTTT. It yields the protein CASSLTPQTHQPQHF. The entire variable domain, with the rest obtained from reference TRBV5-5 and TRBJ1-5, is as follows: DAGVTQSPTHLIKTRGQQVTLRCSPISGHKSVSWYQQVLGQGPQFIFQYYEKEERGRGNFPDRFSARQFPNYSSELNVNALLLGDSALYLCASSLTPQTHQPQHFGDGTRLSIL.

The chain recombines TRBV9 with TRBJ2-2; weak D call: TRBD2 (6 bases). Trimming stripped 3 bases from V and 1 base from J, with 10 bases between. There are 15 residues in the CDR3. Germline V gives CDR1 SGDLS, CDR2 YYNGEE. This chain's CDR3 is CASSGPEGNTGELFF. As DNA, the CDR3 is TGTGCCAGCAGCGGGCCGGAGGGGAACACCGGGGAGCTGTTTTTT.

This clone occurred once. The J gene is TRBJ2-1, the V gene TRBV24-1; D is perhaps TRBD2 (6 bases). This CDR3 region has 14 residues. From germline, CDR1 is KGHDR and CDR2 SFDVKD. V dropped 12 bases and J dropped 4 bases, with 18 bases sitting between them. Written as DNA, the CDR3 is TGTGCCGCCCCTGTGGAGGGTAGGTACAATGAGCAGTTCTTC. It yields the protein CAAPVEGRYNEQFF.

CDR3 bases: TGTGCCAGCAGCTTAGATCCAGGGGAAATCTCCTACGAGCAGTACTTC. This encodes CASSLDPGEISYEQYF. The V and J genes are TRBV7-9 and TRBJ2-7; perhaps TRBD1 as D (6 bases). The V and J ends lost 1 base and 0 bases respectively, with 13 bases between them. This CDR3 comprises 16 residues. Per germline, CDR1 SEHNR and CDR2 FQNEAQ (reference sequence).

This chain links TRBV18 with TRBJ2-7, with 10 bases matching TRBD1. The length of the CDR3 is 14 residues. J gave up 3 bases and V 5 bases, and 4 bases lay outside the gene matches. Germline V gene lookup returns CDR1 KGHSH and CDR2 LQKENI. CDR3: CASSYGQGVYEQYF. As DNA, the CDR3 is TGTGCCAGCTCATACGGACAGGGGGTCTACGAGCAGTACTTC.

This chain connects TRBV5-1 to TRBJ2-1; D possibly corresponds to TRBD1 (5 bases). The V gene lost 0 bases and the J gene lost 5 bases, with 12 bases spanning the gap. This CDR3 contains 15 residues. CDR1 is SGHRS, CDR2 YFSETQ, per germline. The CDR3 DNA sequence: TGCGCCAGCAGCTTGGTAGCAGGGAATCACAATGAGCAGTTCTTC. Its protein is CASSLVAGNHNEQFF.